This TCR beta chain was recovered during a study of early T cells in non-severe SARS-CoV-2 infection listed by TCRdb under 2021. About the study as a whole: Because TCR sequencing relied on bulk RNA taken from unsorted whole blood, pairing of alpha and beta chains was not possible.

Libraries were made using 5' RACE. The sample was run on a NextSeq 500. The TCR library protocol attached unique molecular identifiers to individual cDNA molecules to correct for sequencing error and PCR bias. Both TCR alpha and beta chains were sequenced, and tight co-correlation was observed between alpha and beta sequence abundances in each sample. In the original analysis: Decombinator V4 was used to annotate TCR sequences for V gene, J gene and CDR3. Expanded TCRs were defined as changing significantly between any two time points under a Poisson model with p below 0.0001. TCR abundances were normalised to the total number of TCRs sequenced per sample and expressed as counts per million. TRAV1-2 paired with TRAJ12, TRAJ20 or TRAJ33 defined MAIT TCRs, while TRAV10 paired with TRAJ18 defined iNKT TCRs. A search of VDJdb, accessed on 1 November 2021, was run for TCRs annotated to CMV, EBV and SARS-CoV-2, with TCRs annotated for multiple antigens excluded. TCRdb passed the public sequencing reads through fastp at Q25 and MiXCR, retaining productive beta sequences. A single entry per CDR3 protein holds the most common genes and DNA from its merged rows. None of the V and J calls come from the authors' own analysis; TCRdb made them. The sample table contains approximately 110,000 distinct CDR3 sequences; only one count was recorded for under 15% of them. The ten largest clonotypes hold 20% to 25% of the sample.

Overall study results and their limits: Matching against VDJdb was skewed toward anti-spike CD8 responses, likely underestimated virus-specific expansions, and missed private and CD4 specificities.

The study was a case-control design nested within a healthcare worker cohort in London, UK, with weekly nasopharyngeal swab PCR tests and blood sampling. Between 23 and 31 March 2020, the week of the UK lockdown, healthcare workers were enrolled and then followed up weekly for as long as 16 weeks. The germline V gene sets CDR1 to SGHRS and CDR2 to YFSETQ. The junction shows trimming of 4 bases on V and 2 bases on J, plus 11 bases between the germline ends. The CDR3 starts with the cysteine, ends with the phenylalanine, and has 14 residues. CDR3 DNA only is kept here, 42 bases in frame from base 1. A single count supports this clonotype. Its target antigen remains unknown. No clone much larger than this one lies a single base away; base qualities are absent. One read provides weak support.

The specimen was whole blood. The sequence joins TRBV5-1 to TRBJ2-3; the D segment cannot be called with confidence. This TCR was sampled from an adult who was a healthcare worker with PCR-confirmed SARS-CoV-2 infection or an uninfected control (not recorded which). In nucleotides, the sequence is TGCGCCAGCAGCAAAGGAAAGGCCACAGATACGCAGTATTTT. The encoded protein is CASSKGKATDTQYF.